The text below deals with one T cell receptor (beta chain). TCRdb ran MiXCR on the 5' RACE reads and lists one entry per CDR3 protein. Here the sample spans about 810,000 distinct CDR3 sequences, roughly an eighth being singletons. This sample was taken from a study of identical twins. Trimming took off 4 bases at V and 2 bases at J, with 12 bases between the two ends. The germline V gene has CDR1 KGHSH and CDR2 LQKENI. The CDR3 has 14 residues. These data were likewise used in another study, on yellow fever vaccine responses in identical twins.

The chain has TRBV18 and TRBJ2-7, with D maybe TRBD1 (6 bases). Sequencing was performed on PBMCs. The sequence derives from a young woman in good health. The CDR3 DNA reads as TGTGCCAGCTCACATCCAGGGGAAGCCTACGAGCAGTACTTC. The encoded protein is CASSHPGEAYEQYF.